What follows are 18 T cell receptor beta chains derived from one specimen sequenced in a study of T cells after yellow fever vaccination. TCRdb called the 5' RACE reads again in MiXCR, with one record for every CDR3 protein. The table has 29,000 or so distinct CDR3 sequences, over 4.5% seen once; the top ten hold more than 40%. The specimen was CD8+ T cells sorted from PBMCs, collected 10 days after the yellow fever booster vaccination. Receptor source: a man aged 30 to 39 who received the YFV17D yellow fever vaccine.

This clonotype has at least ten counts. The gene calls are TRBV15 and TRBJ2-3, with D perhaps assigned TRBD1 or TRBD2 (5 bases each). The CDR3 runs 13 residues. The germline V and J ends were trimmed by 4 bases and 6 bases, with 11 bases remaining between them. Looked up from germline, CDR1 is LNHNV and CDR2 is YYDKDF (reference sequence). This CDR3 reads CATSIEGWDTQYF. CDR3 DNA: TGTGCCACCAGCATAGAGGGGTGGGATACGCAGTATTTT.

This clonotype was found many times. The gene calls are TRBV12-3 or TRBV12-4 and TRBJ2-7, with 13 bases matching TRBD2. Trimming removed 5 bases from V and 3 bases from J; junction bases left unmatched: 7. This CDR3 spans 16 amino acids. As DNA, the CDR3 is TGTGCCAGCAGTGTACTCGGGACTAGCGGGAACTACGAGCAGTACTTC. Its translation is CASSVLGTSGNYEQYF.

Points on this clonotype: A much larger clone differs from this one at a single base, so this may be a read error. A read error is likely, as this CDR3 ends without the conserved phenylalanine or tryptophan. The CDR3 sequence is CAWSVGFNTEAFL. The CDR3 DNA sequence: TGTGCCTGGAGTGTAGGGTTCAACACTGAAGCTTTCCTT. V is TRBV30 and J is TRBJ1-1; D gene unclear. The germline V and J ends were trimmed by 0 bases and 2 bases, with 7 bases remaining between them. The V gene's germline CDR1 is GTSNPN and CDR2 SVGIG (reference sequence). CDR3 length: 13 residues.

This clonotype has at least ten counts. The V and J genes are TRBV20-1 and TRBJ2-7; D not resolved. The germline gives CDR1 DFQATT, CDR2 SNEGSKA (reference sequence). The CDR3 loop spans 13 amino acids. Trimming removed 3 bases from V and 4 bases from J, with 13 bases in between. This chain's CDR3 is CSARDESPYEQYF. The CDR3 region has the DNA TGCAGTGCTAGGGACGAATCCCCTTACGAGCAGTACTTC.

Ten or more counts support this clonotype. V gene TRBV9 combines with J gene TRBJ2-5; D is undetermined. This CDR3 is built from 13 residues. Trimming took off 4 bases at V and 5 bases at J, with 12 bases between the two ends. Germline-derived CDR1 and CDR2 are SGDLS and YYNGEE. The CDR3 reads CASSKLTSETQYF. The CDR3 DNA reads as TGTGCCAGCAGCAAACTGACTTCGGAGACCCAGTACTTC. The full variable domain, completed using reference TRBV9 and TRBJ2-5, is DSGVTQTPKHLITATGQRVTLRCSPRSGDLSVYWYQQSLDQGLQFLIQYYNGEERAKGNILERFSAQQFPDLHSELNLSSLELGDSALYFCASSKLTSETQYFGPGTRLLVL.

This clonotype occurred many times. This chain connects TRBV14 to TRBJ2-3, with 9 nucleotides matching TRBD2. Germline V gene lookup returns CDR1 SGHDN and CDR2 FVKESK. J lost 6 bases, V lost 2 bases, and 9 bases had no gene match. The CDR3 is made up of 16 amino acids. The CDR3 nucleotides read TGTGCCAGCAGCCAAAGGGCGGGAGGGGCCTCGGATACGCAGTATTTT. Its protein is CASSQRAGGASDTQYF.

This clonotype came up many times. This CDR3 reads CASSLEGTGEQFF. CDR3 sequence (DNA): TGTGCCAGCAGCTTAGAGGGAACGGGGGAGCAGTTCTTC. The rearrangement joins TRBV7-9 to TRBJ2-1; D is perhaps TRBD2 (5 bases). CDR3 length equals 13 residues. Trimming pared 1 base from V and 10 bases from J, leaving 11 bases between. Germline V gene sequence: CDR1 SEHNR, CDR2 FQNEAQ (reference sequence). Combining the CDR3 with reference TRBV7-9 and TRBJ2-1 gives the whole variable domain DTGVSQNPRHKITKRGQNVTFRCDPISEHNRLYWYRQTLGQGPEFLTYFQNEAQLEKSRLLSDRFSAERPKGSFSTLEIQRTEQGDSAMYLCASSLEGTGEQFFGPGTRLTVL.

The table lists this clonotype with many counts. This chain links TRBV7-9 with TRBJ2-3, with TRBD2 matching 10 bases. Germline V gene lookup returns CDR1 SEHNR and CDR2 FQNEAQ (reference sequence). After removal of 10 bases from V and 4 bases from J, the junction contained 11 bases not matched to a gene. The CDR3 extends over 15 amino acids. As DNA, the CDR3 is TGTGCCATCGGGGGAGCGGGAGGGCCGGCAGATACGCAGTATTTT. This translates into CAIGGAGGPADTQYF.

This clonotype was picked up many times. The chain carries TRBV6-2 or TRBV6-3 and TRBJ2-2, with 8 positions matching TRBD1. This CDR3 has 14 amino acids. The trim removed 8 bases at V and 0 bases at J, leaving 2 bases unmatched. Germline V gene lookup returns CDR1 MNHEY and CDR2 SVGEGT. The CDR3 DNA sequence: TGTGCCAGCTCGGACAGGGCGAACACCGGGGAGCTGTTTTTT. Its protein is CASSDRANTGELFF.

This clonotype was counted at least ten times. The chain uses TRBV28 and TRBJ2-2; D gene ambiguous. The germline gives CDR1 MDHEN, CDR2 SYDVKM. The CDR3 is 15 residues long. V was trimmed by 1 base and J by 6 bases, leaving 12 bases between them. The CDR3 nucleotides read TGTGCCAGCAGTTTATTGGGCGAGATAGCCGGGGAGCTGTTTTTT. Residues: CASSLLGEIAGELFF.

The chain recombines TRBV7-9 with TRBJ2-3; 7 nucleotides match TRBD2. The CDR3 covers 15 residues. Trimming at V came to 5 bases and at J to 2 bases, leaving 7 bases not matched to a gene. Germline V lookup: CDR1 SEHNR, CDR2 FQNEAQ (reference sequence). In nucleotides, the CDR3 is TGTGCCAGCAGCCCTCTAGCGGAAGCCACAGATACGCAGTATTTT. It specifies CASSPLAEATDTQYF.

This clonotype appeared a few times. The chain links TRBV15 to TRBJ1-3; D unclear. This CDR3 has 14 residues. Trimming left V 1 base short and J 3 bases short, with 7 bases between. Germline CDR1 LNHNV, CDR2 YYDKDF (reference sequence). CDR3 sequence reads: CATSRAGFGNTIYF. In nucleotides, the CDR3 is TGTGCCACCAGCAGAGCTGGGTTTGGAAACACCATATATTTT. Full variable domain (rest looked up from reference TRBV15 and TRBJ1-3): DAMVIQNPRYQVTQFGKPVTLSCSQTLNHNVMYWYQQKSSQAPKLLFHYYDKDFNNEADTPDNFQSRRPNTSFCFLDIRSPGLGDTAMYLCATSRAGFGNTIYFGEGSWLTVV.

The chain joins TRBV13 to TRBJ2-5; D is unresolved. Germline values: CDR1 PRHDT, CDR2 FYEKMQ (reference sequence). The CDR3 totals 11 residues. The germline V and J ends were trimmed by 8 bases and 5 bases, with 9 bases remaining between them. CDR3: CASGVSETQYF. The CDR3 DNA sequence: TGTGCCAGCGGCGTATCGGAGACCCAGTACTTC.

This clonotype was picked up many times. The chain joins TRBV5-1 to TRBJ2-7, with TRBD2 matching over 8 bases. This CDR3 region has 13 residues. With 3 bases clipped from V and 6 bases from J, the junction kept 5 bases outside the gene matches. Germline V lookup: CDR1 SGHRS, CDR2 YFSETQ. CDR3 amino acids: CASSSGGGREQYF. CDR3 DNA: TGCGCCAGCAGCTCCGGCGGGGGGCGCGAGCAGTACTTC.

This clonotype was observed at least ten times. This chain joins TRBV6-5 and TRBJ2-7, with 10 bases identical to TRBD1. The J segment lost 4 bases and the V segment lost 6 bases, leaving 9 bases of the junction unmatched. Germline V CDR1 and CDR2: MNHEY, SVGAGI. This CDR3 spans 15 amino acids. The DNA of the CDR3 is TGTGCCAGCAGAGCAAAGACAGGGGGCATATACGAGCAGTACTTC. The encoded protein is CASRAKTGGIYEQYF.

This clonotype was seen ten or more times. This chain uses TRBV28 with TRBJ2-6; D uncertain. CDR1 is MDHEN and CDR2 is SYDVKM in the germline V gene. V was pared by 7 bases and J by 4 bases, with 8 bases between. The CDR3 runs to 13 residues. DNA for the CDR3: TGTGCCAGCATTAGGTCCGGGGCCAACGTCCTGACTTTC. Residues: CASIRSGANVLTF.

This clonotype was observed many times. J is TRBJ2-1 and V is TRBV7-6; 9 bases fit TRBD2. V was pared by 6 bases and J by 3 bases, with 6 bases of the junction left unmatched. Germline V gives CDR1 SGHVS, CDR2 FNYEAQ. The length of the CDR3 is 15 residues. The CDR3 reads CASSTAGGLYNEQFF. CDR3 coding DNA: TGTGCCAGCAGTACAGCGGGAGGACTCTACAATGAGCAGTTCTTC.

This clonotype has ten or more counts. The chain combines TRBV2 with TRBJ1-3; 7 nucleotides match TRBD1. This CDR3 region has 16 residues. The junction had 6 bases not matched to a gene; V was cut back by 0 bases and J by 4 bases. Germline lookup yields CDR1 SNHLY and CDR2 FYNNEI. The CDR3 region is CASSEAGLDRGNTIYF. The CDR3 DNA follows: TGTGCCAGCAGTGAAGCGGGGTTGGACAGGGGAAACACCATATATTTT.